These 15 T cell receptor beta chains were all obtained from the same sample, sequenced in a study of T-cell memory formation after mild COVID-19. TCRdb called the 5' RACE reads again in MiXCR, with one record for every CDR3 protein. The table has fewer than 140,000 distinct CDR3 sequences, over 15% seen once. The sample taken for sequencing was PBMCs or a T cell subset sorted from them (not recorded which). Source of these receptors: an adult woman who had mild COVID-19 (a few samples of this study predate the infection). Cell type and time point are not known.

This chain joins TRBV5-5 and TRBJ1-5, with D hard to call. Germline assignment: CDR1 SGHKS and CDR2 YYEKEE (reference sequence). The CDR3 is 15 residues long. The ends were cut back, 0 bases at V and 1 base at J, with 8 bases in the middle. Written as DNA, the CDR3 is TGTGCCAGCAGCTTGGAACCCCAAAGCAATCAGCCCCAGCATTTT. This encodes CASSLEPQSNQPQHF.

In its sample, this clonotype was seen a few times. The chain employs TRBV12-3 or TRBV12-4 and TRBJ2-3; the D gene could be TRBD1 or TRBD2 (5 bases each). V was trimmed by 6 bases and J by 3 bases, leaving 10 bases between them. There are 13 residues in the CDR3. The CDR3, as DNA: TGTGCCAGCAGCTGGGGACGGACAGATACGCAGTATTTT. Protein product: CASSWGRTDTQYF.

This clonotype has just a few counts. The chain carries TRBV7-9 and TRBJ1-1; D uncertain. This CDR3 has 11 amino acids. V was cut by 6 bases and J by 1 base, with 3 bases left in between. Per the germline V gene, CDR1 is SEHNR and CDR2 is FQNEAQ (reference sequence). The CDR3 loop reads CASRENTEAFF. CDR3 bases: TGTGCCAGCAGGGAGAACACTGAAGCTTTCTTT.

This clonotype was detected a few times. This chain joins TRBV7-8 and TRBJ1-1; 8 bases align to TRBD1. This CDR3 spans 16 amino acids. In germline, CDR1 is SGHVS, CDR2 FQNEAQ. Unmatched junction bases numbered 15, after V lost 5 bases and J lost 7 bases. CDR3 residues: CASSQNAYPRGLEAFF. CDR3 sequence (DNA): TGTGCCAGCAGCCAGAACGCGTACCCCAGGGGGCTTGAAGCTTTCTTT.

CDR3 sequence reads: CASSPTTRNQETQYF. The DNA for the CDR3 is TGTGCCAGCAGCCCTACTACTAGAAACCAAGAGACCCAGTACTTC. The chain is built from TRBV6-2 or TRBV6-3 and TRBJ2-5, with D tentatively TRBD2 (5 bases). Trimming shortened V by 6 bases and J by 0 bases, and 14 bases separated the two germline ends. The CDR3 is 15 residues long. Germline V gives CDR1 MNHEY, CDR2 SVGEGT.

This clonotype showed up just a few times. This chain joins TRBV9 and TRBJ1-1; possibly TRBD1 for D (5 bases). The CDR3 has 15 residues. Germline lookup yields CDR1 SGDLS and CDR2 YYNGEE. The V and J ends lost 1 base and 1 base respectively, with 11 bases between them. The CDR3 bases are TGTGCCAGCAGCGTATACGGGACGGGGAACACTGAAGCTTTCTTT. Its protein is CASSVYGTGNTEAFF.

V usage is TRBV11-2 and J usage is TRBJ2-7; D might be TRBD1 (7 bases). V lost 4 bases, J lost 3 bases, and 16 bases lay in between. Per the germline V gene, CDR1 is SGHAT and CDR2 is FQNNGV. This CDR3 has 15 residues. CDR3 sequence reads: CASSSSQGGLYEQYF. DNA for the CDR3: TGTGCCAGCAGCTCCTCGCAGGGGGGTCTCTACGAGCAGTACTTC.

The CDR3 region is CASSEEKRTGYEQYF. The CDR3 bases are TGTGCCAGCAGTGAAGAAAAGAGGACAGGTTACGAGCAGTACTTC. The chain recombines TRBV2 with TRBJ2-7; 7 nucleotides agree with TRBD1. The trim removed 1 base at V and 4 bases at J, leaving 7 bases unmatched. Looked up from germline, CDR1 is SNHLY and CDR2 is FYNNEI. The CDR3 extends over 15 amino acids. Full variable domain (remainder filled in from reference TRBV2 and TRBJ2-7): EPEVTQTPSHQVTQMGQEVILRCVPISNHLYFYWYRQILGQKVEFLVSFYNNEISEKSEIFDDQFSVERPDGSNFTLKIRSTKLEDSAMYFCASSEEKRTGYEQYFGPGTRLTVT.

The chain links TRBV19 to TRBJ2-1; 7 nucleotides match TRBD2. The CDR3 is 11 residues long. The germline gives CDR1 LNHDA, CDR2 SQIVND (reference sequence). The V segment lost 11 bases and the J segment 6 bases; nucleotides outside the gene matches: 4. The CDR3 loop is CAGASGNEQFF. Here the CDR3 DNA reads TGTGCCGGAGCTAGCGGCAATGAGCAGTTCTTC. Looking up the rest from reference TRBV19 and TRBJ2-1 gives the full variable domain: DGGITQSPKYLFRKEGQNVTLSCEQNLNHDAMYWYRQDPGQGLRLIYYSQIVNDFQKGDIAEGYSVSREKKESFPLTVTSAQKNPTAFYLCAGASGNEQFFGPGTRLTVL.

This clonotype came up a few times. V usage is TRBV27 and J usage is TRBJ2-7; D unresolved. The CDR3 consists of 12 residues. Between the trimmed V and J ends, which lost 6 bases and 4 bases, there was a span of 10 bases. CDR1 MNHEY and CDR2 SMNVEV come from the germline V gene (reference sequence). CDR3 amino acids: CASRSSLYEQYF. The DNA for the CDR3 is TGTGCCAGCAGGAGTTCTCTTTACGAGCAGTACTTC.

The chain uses TRBV30 and TRBJ2-7; TRBD1 matches 7 bases. The V gene's germline CDR1 is GTSNPN and CDR2 SVGIG (reference sequence). CDR3 length: 12 residues. V was clipped by 5 bases and J by 7 bases; unmatched bases: 8. CDR3: CAWDRQGWEQYF. As DNA, the CDR3 is TGTGCCTGGGATCGACAGGGTTGGGAGCAGTACTTC.

This clonotype was recorded a few times. J is TRBJ2-7 and V is TRBV4-3; a possible D gene is TRBD1 (5 bases). V was trimmed by 3 bases and J by 2 bases, leaving 14 bases between them. Germline CDR1 LGHNA, CDR2 YSLEER. The CDR3 runs to 15 residues. CDR3 nucleotide sequence: TGCGCCAGCAGCCACCACCTCCAGGGTCCCTACGAGCAGTACTTC. Translation: CASSHHLQGPYEQYF.

The chain has TRBV12-3 or TRBV12-4 and TRBJ2-4; 12 nucleotides align to TRBD2. CDR3 length: 15 residues. The V and J ends lost 6 bases and 8 bases, in that order; junction bases with no gene match: 8. CDR3: CASRKTSGSLDIQYF. Here the CDR3 DNA reads TGTGCCAGCAGGAAGACTAGCGGGAGTCTTGACATTCAGTACTTC.

This clonotype was observed many times. This CDR3 reads CASSQDGPSGLYEQYF. CDR3 bases: TGCGCCAGCAGCCAAGATGGGCCTAGCGGATTGTACGAGCAGTACTTC. The rearrangement links TRBV4-3 to TRBJ2-7; 7 bases line up with TRBD2. CDR3 length: 16 amino acids. The germline CDR1 and CDR2 sequences are LGHNA and YSLEER. V shed 0 bases, J shed 4 bases, and the junction held 9 bases outside the gene matches.

This clonotype has only a few counts. The V call is TRBV13, the J call TRBJ2-7, with 10 positions matching TRBD2. Germline assignment: CDR1 PRHDT and CDR2 FYEKMQ (reference sequence). Losses at the gene ends were 5 bases for V and 0 bases for J; bases not matched to a gene: 4. CDR3 size: 15 residues. CDR3 DNA: TGTGCCAGCAGCCCGGGACTAGCGATCTCCTACGAGCAGTACTTC. Protein product: CASSPGLAISYEQYF. The variable domain in full, completed from reference TRBV13 and TRBJ2-7, reads AAGVIQSPRHLIKEKRETATLKCYPIPRHDTVYWYQQGPGQDPQFLISFYEKMQSDKGSIPDRFSAQQFSDYHSELNMSSLELGDSALYFCASSPGLAISYEQYFGPGTRLTVT.